The source of this T cell receptor (beta chain) is a study of T cell responses to AZD1222 COVID-19 vaccine. Clones were read by immunoSEQ multiplex PCR, and TCRdb kept only the in-frame ones, dropping some. The sample contains just over 150,000 clones, roughly nine tenths of which appear only once. The CDR3 has 15 residues. Germline CDR1 and CDR2: SNHLY and FYNNEI. The germline V and J ends were trimmed by 2 bases and 4 bases, with 12 bases remaining between them. The chain employs TRBV2 and TRBJ1-5; D perhaps matches TRBD1 (6 bases). The sequencing here drew on peripheral blood, taken after recovery from COVID-19. The clonotype comes from an adult who had recovered from COVID-19. CDR3 residues: CASSESRGRNQPQHF. CDR3 sequence (DNA): TGTGCCAGCAGTGAATCCAGGGGAAGGAATCAGCCCCAGCATTTT.